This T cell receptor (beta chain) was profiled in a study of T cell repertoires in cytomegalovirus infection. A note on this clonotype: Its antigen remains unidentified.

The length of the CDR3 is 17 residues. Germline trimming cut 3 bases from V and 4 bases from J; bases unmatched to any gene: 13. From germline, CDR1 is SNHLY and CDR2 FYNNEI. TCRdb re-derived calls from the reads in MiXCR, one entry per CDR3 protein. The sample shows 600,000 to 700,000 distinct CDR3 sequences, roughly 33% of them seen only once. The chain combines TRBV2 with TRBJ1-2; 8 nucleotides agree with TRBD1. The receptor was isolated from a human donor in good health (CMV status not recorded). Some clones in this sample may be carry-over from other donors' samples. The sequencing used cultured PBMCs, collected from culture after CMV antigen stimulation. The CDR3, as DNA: TGTGCCAGCAGTGAGGGGGGACAGGCAGCCCTCTCCTATGGCTACACCTTC. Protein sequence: CASSEGGQAALSYGYTF.